This TCR beta chain came from a study of cytomegalovirus exposure and HLA in healthy donors. Study details: The study placed about four fifths of its approximately 360 genotyped donors in the Caucasian-associated ancestry cluster. Regarding the study as a whole: In a later analysis, across HLA loci, associated TCR counts were highest for DRB1, lowest for HLA-C. Listed as cytomegalovirus-associated were 150 to 200 TCR beta chains. Researchers left out some V segments, among them TRBV6-2 and TRBV6-3, as indistinguishable.

PCR employed 60 Vbeta and 13 Jbeta primers. The protocol was immunoSEQ multiplex PCR, while the TCRdb copy is restricted to in-frame clones and leaves out a portion. The repertoire holds approximately 190,000 clones, over 60% seen once, with 2.1% in the top ten. This CDR3 contains 15 residues. In germline, CDR1 is MDHEN, CDR2 SYDVKM. V lost 6 bases and J lost 10; bases outside the gene matches: 11. As regards this clone: The antigen is not known.

The sample consisted of PBMCs. The TCR comes from a woman in her twenties or thirties in good health and CMV-seropositive. The chain recombines TRBV28 with TRBJ1-6; 8 nucleotides match TRBD1. CDR3 loop: CASSPGTGGGSPLHF. The CDR3 DNA follows: TGTGCCAGCAGCCCAGGGACAGGAGGAGGCTCACCCCTCCACTTT.